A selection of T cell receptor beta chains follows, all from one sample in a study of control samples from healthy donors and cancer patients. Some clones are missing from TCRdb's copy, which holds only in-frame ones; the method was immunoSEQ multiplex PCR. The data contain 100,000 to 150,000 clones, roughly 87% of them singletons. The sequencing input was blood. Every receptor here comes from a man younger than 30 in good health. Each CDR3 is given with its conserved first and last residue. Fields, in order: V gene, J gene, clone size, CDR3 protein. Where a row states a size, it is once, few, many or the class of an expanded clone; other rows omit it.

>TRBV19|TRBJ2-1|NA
CASSIFGQVYNEQFF
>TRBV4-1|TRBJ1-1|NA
CASSQGNTEAFF
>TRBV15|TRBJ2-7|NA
CATSRELGLAGVEQYF
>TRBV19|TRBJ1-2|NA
CASWSYGYTF
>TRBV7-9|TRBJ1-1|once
CASSLGDGDTEAFF
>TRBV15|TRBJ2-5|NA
CATSPLKGQETQYF
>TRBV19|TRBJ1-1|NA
CASSIVRMNTEAFF
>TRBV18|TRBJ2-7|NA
CASSPDRAYEQYF
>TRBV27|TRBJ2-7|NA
CASSLRHRYYEQYF
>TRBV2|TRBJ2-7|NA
CASSEKYKQYF
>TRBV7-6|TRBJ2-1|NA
CASSQAPSGTIREQFF
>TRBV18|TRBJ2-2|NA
CASSPGRTGELFF
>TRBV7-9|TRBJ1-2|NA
CASSFRESLYGYTF
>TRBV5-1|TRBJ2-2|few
CASSPSSKNTGELFF
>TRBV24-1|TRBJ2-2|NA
CATSDENTGELFF
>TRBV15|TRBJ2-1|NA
CATSSLGESYNEQFF
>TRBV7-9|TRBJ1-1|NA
CASSFGGSEAFF
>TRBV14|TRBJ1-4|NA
CASTRGTNEKLFF
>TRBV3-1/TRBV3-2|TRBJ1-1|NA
CASSQRLQGTEAFF
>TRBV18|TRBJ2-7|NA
CASGMTAGYEQYF
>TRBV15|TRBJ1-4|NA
CATSRGTGGTNEKLFF
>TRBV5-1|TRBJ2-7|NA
CASSYPREGHAYEQYF
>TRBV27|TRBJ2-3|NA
CASSILTGSTDTQYF
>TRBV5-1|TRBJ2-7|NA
CASSTGTSGRAPYEQYF
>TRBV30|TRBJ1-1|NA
CAWTADNTEAFF
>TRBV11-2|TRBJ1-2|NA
CASSLDWTGGGYTF
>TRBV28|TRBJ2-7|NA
CASSDRDYEQYF